What follows is one T cell receptor beta chain and its context. The data were taken from a study of T cell changes during pregnancy in multiple sclerosis. The germline V gene has CDR1 LNHDA and CDR2 SQIVND (reference sequence). V lost 5 bases to trimming and J lost 7 bases; unmatched junction nucleotides: 11. The CDR3 sequence is 15 residues long. The assay was immunoSEQ multiplex PCR, and TCRdb's table has in-frame clones only and misses some. The sample holds about 130,000 clones, about 95% seen once. The rearrangement joins TRBV19 to TRBJ1-5; 7 bases match TRBD1. The sample was peripheral blood, taken after pregnancy. The receptor was derived from a female donor with multiple sclerosis, enrolled in a pregnancy study. CDR3 DNA: TGTGCCAGTAGTCCCTCGACAGGGTCGGACCAGCCCCAGCATTTT. Its translation is CASSPSTGSDQPQHF.